Below are 27 T cell receptor beta chains sequenced from a single sample in a study of response to subunit inactivated influenza vaccine. Each CDR3 protein is one row after TCRdb ran MiXCR on the RT-PCR reads. The sample contains around 850,000 distinct CDR3 sequences, roughly 20% of which appear only once. Sequenced material: PBMCs from blood, taken roughly 5 days after vaccination. The receptors derive from a man aged 50 to 59 who received an inactivated influenza vaccine.

Many counts were recorded for this clonotype. The CDR3 DNA is TGTGCCAGCAGCCTGTACGTAGAGACCCAGTACTTC. Protein sequence: CASSLYVETQYF. V gene TRBV12-3 or TRBV12-4 combines with J gene TRBJ2-5; D remains unclear. This CDR3 has 12 amino acids. V gave up 6 bases and J gave up 4 bases, with 9 bases separating them.

The CDR3 loop reads CASSLDRQGNYEQYF. Written as DNA, the CDR3 is TGTGCCAGCAGCTTAGATCGACAGGGTAACTACGAGCAGTACTTC. The rearrangement uses TRBV11-2 and TRBJ2-7; 7 positions agree with TRBD1. Looked up from germline, CDR1 is SGHAT and CDR2 is FQNNGV. The trim removed 0 bases at V and 3 bases at J, leaving 5 bases unmatched. This CDR3 has 15 amino acids.

This clonotype was counted ten times or more. The chain is built from TRBV10-3 and TRBJ2-1; 8 bases line up with TRBD2. The CDR3 runs 15 residues. CDR1 and CDR2 from the germline V gene are ENHRY and SYGVKD. V lost 6 bases and J lost 5; bases outside the gene matches: 9. CDR3 nucleotide sequence: TGTGCCATCAGCGCACTAGCGGTAGGCAACAATGAGCAGTTCTTC. Translating gives CAISALAVGNNEQFF.

The V and J genes are TRBV10-3 and TRBJ1-1; the D is unclear. Trimming removed 6 bases at V and 7 bases at J, with 9 bases between. The CDR3 loop spans 11 amino acids. Germline values: CDR1 ENHRY, CDR2 SYGVKD. The CDR3, as DNA: TGTGCCATCAGGGAGGAAGGTGAAGCTTTCTTT. Protein: CAIREEGEAFF.

This clonotype was seen a handful of times. The gene calls are TRBV2 and TRBJ2-1, with D possibly being TRBD2 (5 bases). In germline, CDR1 is SNHLY, CDR2 FYNNEI. The CDR3 length is 13 residues. The V end was cut by 8 bases, the J end by 8 bases, with 16 bases between. The CDR3 region has the DNA TGTGCCAGCCGGGAAACCCTGGGCTATGAGCAGTTCTTC. Its protein product is CASRETLGYEQFF.

The chain couples TRBV6-2 or TRBV6-3 to TRBJ1-6, with TRBD1 matching 7 bases. V was pared by 5 bases and J by 9 bases, with 1 base of the junction left unmatched. The CDR3 has 12 residues. Looked up from germline, CDR1 is MNHEY and CDR2 is SVGEGT. The CDR3 sequence is CASSTGVSPLHF. The CDR3 DNA follows: TGTGCCAGCAGTACAGGGGTTTCACCCCTCCACTTT.

This clonotype was counted many times. The chain recombines TRBV12-3 or TRBV12-4 with TRBJ2-1, with 9 bases lining up with TRBD2. The CDR3 is made up of 15 amino acids. V was clipped by 3 bases and J by 5 bases; unmatched bases: 5. CDR3 sequence (DNA): TGTGCCAGCAGTTTCAGCGGGGGGACTCACAATGAGCAGTTCTTC. It codes for CASSFSGGTHNEQFF.

The sample holds a few counts of this clonotype. The V call is TRBV5-6, the J call TRBJ2-7; maybe TRBD1 (7 bases). With 4 bases removed from V and 4 bases from J, the gap between germline ends came to 15 bases. This CDR3 contains 14 residues. Per germline, CDR1 SGHDT and CDR2 YYEEEE. Here the CDR3 reads CASSQGGSGYEQYF. The CDR3 DNA reads TGTGCCAGCAGCCAGGGGGGTTCAGGGTACGAGCAGTACTTC. Looking up the rest from reference TRBV5-6 and TRBJ2-7 gives the full variable domain: DAGVTQSPTHLIKTRGQQVTLRCSPKSGHDTVSWYQQALGQGPQFIFQYYEEEERQRGNFPDRFSGHQFPNYSSELNVNALLLGDSALYLCASSQGGSGYEQYFGPGTRLTVT.

This clonotype was seen more than once but under ten times. The chain employs TRBV7-9 and TRBJ2-7; the D is unclear. The V and J ends lost 5 bases and 0 bases respectively, with 5 bases between them. This CDR3 spans 12 amino acids. From germline, CDR1 is SEHNR and CDR2 FQNEAQ (reference sequence). The CDR3 bases are TGTGCCAGCAGCGTAAGCTCCTACGAGCAGTACTTC. Translation: CASSVSSYEQYF.

The table lists this clonotype with many counts. The chain has TRBV12-3 or TRBV12-4 and TRBJ2-3, with D possibly TRBD1 on 5 matching bases. The V gene lost 4 bases and the J gene lost 8 bases, with 13 bases spanning the gap. This CDR3 region has 13 residues. The CDR3 nucleotides are TGTGCCAGCAGTTATCAGGGAAGAGGTACGCAGTATTTT. It translates to CASSYQGRGTQYF.

This clonotype occurred a few times. The chain links TRBV6-2 or TRBV6-3 to TRBJ2-7, with D unclear. Trimming took 2 bases from V and 6 from J, leaving 17 bases between them. In germline, CDR1 is MNHEY, CDR2 SVGEGT. This CDR3 has 15 residues. The CDR3 here is CASSYRSVGSGEQYF. DNA for the CDR3: TGTGCCAGCAGTTACCGGAGCGTAGGGTCGGGCGAGCAGTACTTC.

This clonotype turned up a few times. The chain recombines TRBV6-5 with TRBJ2-2; a weak D match, TRBD2 (5 bases). V was trimmed by 0 bases and J by 7 bases, leaving 15 bases between them. The CDR3 has 16 amino acids. The germline V gene has CDR1 MNHEY and CDR2 SVGAGI. In DNA, the CDR3 is TGTGCCAGCAGTTACTCGACTCCGGGGATCGGCGGGGAGCTGTTTTTT. Translated, it gives CASSYSTPGIGGELFF.

This clonotype appeared a few times. V usage is TRBV4-1 and J usage is TRBJ1-1, with TRBD1 matching 8 bases. J gave up 1 base and V 7 bases, and 5 bases lay outside the gene matches. The germline V gene encodes CDR1 MGHRA and CDR2 YSYEKL. The CDR3 sequence is 14 residues long. CDR3: CASNPDRANTEAFF. CDR3 nucleotide sequence: TGCGCCAGCAACCCGGACAGGGCGAACACTGAAGCTTTCTTT.

There are a few counts of this clonotype. The chain uses TRBV28 and TRBJ2-1; TRBD2 matches 7 bases. V shed 8 bases and J 2 bases; nucleotides not matched to a gene: 6. The CDR3 loop spans 14 amino acids. The germline gives CDR1 MDHEN, CDR2 SYDVKM. The CDR3 spells CASRAGLTYNEQFF. CDR3 sequence (DNA): TGTGCCAGCCGAGCGGGATTAACCTACAATGAGCAGTTCTTC.

This clonotype was found many times. The V and J genes are TRBV5-1 and TRBJ1-1, with D maybe TRBD1 (5 bases). Trimming removed 5 bases from V and 1 base from J, with 9 bases in between. Germline CDR1 reads SGHRS; CDR2 reads YFSETQ. CDR3 length equals 13 residues. DNA of the CDR3: TGCGCCAGCAGGTCAGGGTCGAACACTGAAGCTTTCTTT. Residues: CASRSGSNTEAFF.

The table lists this clonotype with a few counts. The chain is built from TRBV20-1 and TRBJ2-5, with no clear D. Per germline, CDR1 DFQATT and CDR2 SNEGSKA (reference sequence). The CDR3 consists of 14 residues. V lost 3 bases and J 0 bases, leaving 11 bases between the germline ends. In DNA, the CDR3 is TGCAGTGCTAGTCATTCCGGATACCAAGAGACCCAGTACTTC. It is translated as CSASHSGYQETQYF.

The V call is TRBV2, the J call TRBJ1-5; D unresolved. Germline V gene lookup returns CDR1 SNHLY and CDR2 FYNNEI. Trimming removed 4 bases at V and 1 base at J, with 8 bases between. The CDR3 has 14 amino acids. The CDR3 nucleotides are TGTGCCAGCAGTGGAGTGGACAGCAATCAGCCCCAGCATTTT. It codes for CASSGVDSNQPQHF. Supplemented by reference TRBV2 and TRBJ1-5, the full variable domain reads EPEVTQTPSHQVTQMGQEVILRCVPISNHLYFYWYRQILGQKVEFLVSFYNNEISEKSEIFDDQFSVERPDGSNFTLKIRSTKLEDSAMYFCASSGVDSNQPQHFGDGTRLSIL.

Only a few counts were recorded for this clonotype. The chain joins TRBV5-1 to TRBJ2-3, with D possibly TRBD2 on 6 matching bases. Trimming left V 4 bases short and J 2 bases short, with 23 bases between. Germline V gene data show CDR1 as SGHRS and CDR2 as YFSETQ. The length of the CDR3 is 18 residues. The DNA for the CDR3 is TGCGCCAGCAGCCCGGGACTCTCTCGGTATATTTCCACAGATACGCAGTATTTT. It codes for CASSPGLSRYISTDTQYF.

This clonotype was seen many times. The rearrangement uses TRBV29-1 and TRBJ2-1, with 8 bases matching TRBD2. The CDR3 contains 17 residues. Per the germline V gene, CDR1 is SQVTM and CDR2 is ANQGSEA. J gave up 4 bases and V 4 bases, and 15 bases lay outside the gene matches. The CDR3 is CSVVGLAGHLPYNEQFF. CDR3 DNA: TGCAGCGTTGTTGGGCTAGCGGGCCACCTGCCGTACAATGAGCAGTTCTTC.

This clonotype was observed a handful of times. This chain connects TRBV7-6 to TRBJ1-1; 9 bases match TRBD1. The V and J ends lost 6 bases and 1 base, in that order; junction bases with no gene match: 6. The CDR3 is 15 residues long. CDR1 is SGHVS, CDR2 FNYEAQ, per germline. CDR3 in DNA: TGTGCCAGCAGAGCAGACAGGGGGGGGAACACTGAAGCTTTCTTT. Translating it yields CASRADRGGNTEAFF.

This clonotype occurred once. The rearrangement links TRBV7-2 to TRBJ2-5; a weak D match, TRBD2 (5 bases). The CDR3 totals 17 residues. The ends were cut back, 0 bases at V and 7 bases at J, with 21 bases in the middle. Germline CDR1 reads SGHTA; CDR2 reads FQGNSA. The DNA of the CDR3 is TGTGCCAGCAGCTTAGCGAGGCAACATCGGGCACGGGGGACCCAGTACTTC. It encodes CASSLARQHRARGTQYF.

This rearrangement joins TRBV10-3 to TRBJ2-7, with TRBD1 identical over 7 bases. Trimming took 5 bases from V and 4 from J; bases not matched to a gene: 2. In germline, CDR1 is ENHRY, CDR2 SYGVKD. The CDR3 contains 12 residues. The CDR3 loop is CAISRTGYEQYF. CDR3 DNA: TGTGCCATCAGTAGGACAGGTTACGAGCAGTACTTC.

The V gene is TRBV5-5, the J gene TRBJ2-7, with TRBD2 matching over 13 bases. J gave up 12 bases and V 6 bases, and 18 bases lay outside the gene matches. The CDR3 is made up of 16 amino acids. Per the germline V gene, CDR1 is SGHKS and CDR2 is YYEKEE (reference sequence). The DNA for the CDR3 is TGTGCCAGCACCACTAGCGGGAGGGCGGATGGAGGGCAGAGGTACTTC. Its translation: CASTTSGRADGGQRYF.

This clonotype has just a few counts. The gene calls are TRBV20-1 and TRBJ2-1; D could derive from TRBD1 or TRBD2 (6 bases each). The CDR3 runs 13 residues. Trimming stripped 0 bases from V and 9 bases from J, with 12 bases between. Germline V CDR1 and CDR2: DFQATT, SNEGSKA (reference sequence). The DNA of the CDR3 is TGCAGTGCTAGAGAGTACAGGGAGGCTGAGCAGTTCTTC. Translated: CSAREYREAEQFF.

This rearrangement joins TRBV5-1 to TRBJ2-3; 9 bases map to TRBD2. There are 17 residues in the CDR3. The V gene end was trimmed by 4 bases and the J gene end by 4 bases; junction bases not matched to a gene: 13. Germline CDR1 and CDR2: SGHRS and YFSETQ. The CDR3 DNA follows: TGCGCCAGCAGCACCGGCGGAGCGGGGGGCCGTCCAGATACGCAGTATTTT. It encodes CASSTGGAGGRPDTQYF.

A remark on this clonotype: One end of the junction does not line up with germline, which may come from a read error. The CDR3 DNA sequence: TGCGCCAGCAGCCGCGGACCGAACACAGATACGCGGTATTTT. Amino acids: CASSRGPNTDTRYF. This chain uses TRBV10-2 with TRBJ2-3; D gene ambiguous. The CDR3 runs to 14 residues. Germline assignment: CDR1 WSHSY and CDR2 SAAADI.

This clonotype was detected ten times or more. The genes are TRBV20-1 and TRBJ2-7, with unresolved D. The CDR3 consists of 14 residues. Germline CDR1 reads DFQATT; CDR2 reads SNEGSKA (reference sequence). V lost 6 bases, J lost 4 bases, and 19 bases lay in between. CDR3 nucleotide sequence: TGCAGTGCACGTCCGCCGGCGGAGAGGTACGAGCAGTACTTC. Its translation: CSARPPAERYEQYF.